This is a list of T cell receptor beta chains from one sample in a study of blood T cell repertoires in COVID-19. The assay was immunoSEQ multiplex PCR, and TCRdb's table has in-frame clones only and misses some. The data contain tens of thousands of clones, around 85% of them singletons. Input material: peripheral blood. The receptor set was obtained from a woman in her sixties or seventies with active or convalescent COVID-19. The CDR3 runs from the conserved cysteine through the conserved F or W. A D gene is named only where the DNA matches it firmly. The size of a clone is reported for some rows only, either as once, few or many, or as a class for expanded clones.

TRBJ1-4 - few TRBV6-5 TGTGCCAGCAGTTACGGGGGGAGGTACGAAAAACTGTTTTTT CASSYGGRYEKLFF
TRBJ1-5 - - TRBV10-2 TGCGCCAGCAGTGAACTTAGAAATCAGCCCCAGCATTTT CASSELRNQPQHF
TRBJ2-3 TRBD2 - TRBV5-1 TGCGCCAGCAGGGTCACGGCGGGGGGGACCTCTAGCACAGATACGCAGTATTTT CASRVTAGGTSSTDTQYF
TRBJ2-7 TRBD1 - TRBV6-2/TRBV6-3 TGTGCCAGCAGTTACCCCCCTCCGGGACAGTCCTACGAGCAGTACTTC CASSYPPPGQSYEQYF
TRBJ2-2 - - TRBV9 TGTGCCAGCAGCGTAGTGGACTACACCGGGGAGCTGTTTTTT CASSVVDYTGELFF
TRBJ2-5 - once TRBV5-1 TGCGCCAGCAGCTTGGGAGGGCTGGGAGAGACCCAGTACTTC CASSLGGLGETQYF
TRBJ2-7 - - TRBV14 TGTGCCAGCAGCCTACGCGTAGGGGTCAGGACCTACGAGCAGTACTTC CASSLRVGVRTYEQYF
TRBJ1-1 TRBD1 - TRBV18 TGTGCCAGCTCATATCAGGGGGCGAACACTGAAGCTTTCTTT CASSYQGANTEAFF
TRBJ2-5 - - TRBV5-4 TGTGCCAGCAGCACCCGACAGACGATAGAGACCCAGTACTTC CASSTRQTIETQYF
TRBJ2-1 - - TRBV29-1 TGCAGCGTCGACAGCAACAATGAGCAGTTCTTC CSVDSNNEQFF
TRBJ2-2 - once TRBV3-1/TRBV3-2 TGTGCCAGCAGCCAAGACCCCCGGGAAACGGCCCCCCGGGAGCTGTTTTTT CASSQDPRETAPRELFF
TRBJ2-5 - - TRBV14 TGTGCCAGCAGCCTTTCGGGGGAGACCCAGTACTTC CASSLSGETQYF
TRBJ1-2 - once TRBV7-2 TGTGCCAGCAGCCCACCTCTAATCTATGGCTACACCTTC CASSPPLIYGYTF
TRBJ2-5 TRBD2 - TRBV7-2 TGTGCCAGCAGCCCCCAGGGAGGCGGGGGGGAGACCCAGTACTTC CASSPQGGGGETQYF
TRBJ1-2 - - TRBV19 TGTGCCAGTATGAGTCGGGAACTCGCCTATGGCTACACCTTC CASMSRELAYGYTF
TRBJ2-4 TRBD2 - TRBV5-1 TGCGCCAGCAGCTTGGGAAGTAGCGGGGGGAGTAACATTCAGTACTTC CASSLGSSGGSNIQYF
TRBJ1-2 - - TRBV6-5 TGTGCCAGCAGTTCCGACAGGCATGGCTACACCTTC CASSSDRHGYTF
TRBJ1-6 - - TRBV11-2 TGTGCCAGCAGCACCGTACAGGGTATCAATTCACCCCTCCACTTT CASSTVQGINSPLHF
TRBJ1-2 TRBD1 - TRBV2 TGTGCCAGCACCCTCGGGGCAGGGGGCTATGGCTACACCTTC CASTLGAGGYGYTF
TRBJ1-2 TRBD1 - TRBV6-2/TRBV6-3 TGTGCCAGCAGTTACGCGGGGACAGGGAAAAACTATGGCTACACCTTC CASSYAGTGKNYGYTF
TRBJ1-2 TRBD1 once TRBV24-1 TGTGCCACCAGTGACCCGGGACAGGGTGCCTATGGCTACACCTTC CATSDPGQGAYGYTF
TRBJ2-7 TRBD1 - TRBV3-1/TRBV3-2 TGTGCCAGCACCGCCGGGACAGCGACCCTGGAGCAGTACTTC CASTAGTATLEQYF
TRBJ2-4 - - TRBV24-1 TGTGCCACCAGTGATTCGTCAGGGGCCAAAAACATTCAGTACTTC CATSDSSGAKNIQYF
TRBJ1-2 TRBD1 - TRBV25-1 TGTGCCAGCAGTCAGGGGGCTGACTATGGCTACACCTTC CASSQGADYGYTF
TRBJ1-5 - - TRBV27 TGTGCCAGCAGTTTAAACGGGGGAAATCAGCCCCAGCATTTT CASSLNGGNQPQHF
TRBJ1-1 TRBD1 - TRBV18 TGTGCCAGCTCTGTACAGGGGGAGGCTGAAGCTTTCTTT CASSVQGEAEAFF
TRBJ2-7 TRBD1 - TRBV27 TGTGCCAGCAGTTCCCCGGGACAGGGGGTTCACGAGCAGTACTTC CASSSPGQGVHEQYF
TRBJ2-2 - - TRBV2 TGTGCCAGCAGTGAAGCGCCGGGGAACACCGGGGAGCTGTTTTTT CASSEAPGNTGELFF
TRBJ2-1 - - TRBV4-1 TGCGCCAGCAGTGATCCGCCCTCGAGCTCCTACAATGAGCAGTTCTTC CASSDPPSSSYNEQFF
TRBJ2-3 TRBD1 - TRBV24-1 TGTGCCACCAGTGCCGGGACAGGGTGGACAGATACGCAGTATTTT CATSAGTGWTDTQYF
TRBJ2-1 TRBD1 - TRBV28 TGTGCCAGCAATGTAGGGGGCTCTGAGCAGTTCTTC CASNVGGSEQFF
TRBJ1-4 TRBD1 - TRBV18 TGTGCCAGCTCACCGGTTATTGACAGGGGCGGTGAAAAACTGTTTTTT CASSPVIDRGGEKLFF
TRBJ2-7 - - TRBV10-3 TGTGCCATCAGTGAAGGACAGCACTCCTACGAGCAGTACTTC CAISEGQHSYEQYF
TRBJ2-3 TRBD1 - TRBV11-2 TGTGCCAGCAGCTGGGACAGGGGAGATACGCAGTATTTT CASSWDRGDTQYF
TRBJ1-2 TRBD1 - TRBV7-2 TGTGCCAGCAGCTTATCATATGGGGGACAGGGTGAGACTGGCTACACCTTC CASSLSYGGQGETGYTF
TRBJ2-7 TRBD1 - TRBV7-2 TGTGCCAGCAGCCGTCCGGGACAGCATAACGAGCAGTACTTC CASSRPGQHNEQYF
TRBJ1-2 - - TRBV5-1 TGCGCCAGCAGCTTTTCTAGTTATGGCTACACCTTC CASSFSSYGYTF
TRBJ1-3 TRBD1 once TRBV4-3 TGCGCCAGCAGCCAAGACCGGACAGGGCCTGGAAACACCATATATTTT CASSQDRTGPGNTIYF
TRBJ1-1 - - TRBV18 TGTGCCAGCTCACCACTTCAACAGAGCACTGAAGCTTTCTTT CASSPLQQSTEAFF
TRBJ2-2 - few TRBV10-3 TGTGCCATCAGTGCTCTGGGGGCGGACACCGGGGAGCTGTTTTTT CAISALGADTGELFF
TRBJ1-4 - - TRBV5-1 TGCGCCAGCAGCCCGGGCGGGGGGGCTAATGAAAAACTGTTTTTT CASSPGGGANEKLFF
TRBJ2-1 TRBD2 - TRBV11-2 TGTGCCAGCAGCTCCCCACGGGACTACTCCTACAATGAGCAGTTCTTC CASSSPRDYSYNEQFF
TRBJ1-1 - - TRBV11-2 TGTGCCAGCAGCTTAGGTTTTAGGGGAACTGAAGCTTTCTTT CASSLGFRGTEAFF
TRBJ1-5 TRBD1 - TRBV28 TGTGCCAGCAGTTTTCCAAGGACCGGGACAGGGGGAGGTAGCAATCAGCCCCAGCATTTT CASSFPRTGTGGGSNQPQHF
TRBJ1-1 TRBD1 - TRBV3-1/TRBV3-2 TGTGCCAGCAGCCAACCAACGACAGGGGGTTCTGGCACTGAAGCTTTCTTT CASSQPTTGGSGTEAFF
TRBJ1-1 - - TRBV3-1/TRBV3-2 TGTGCCAGCAGCCAATGGTCGGGGAACACTGAAGCTTTCTTT CASSQWSGNTEAFF
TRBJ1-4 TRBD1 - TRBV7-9 TGTGCCAGCAGCTTAATGGGGACAGGGAATGAAAAACTGTTTTTT CASSLMGTGNEKLFF
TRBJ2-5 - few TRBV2 TGTGCCAGCAGTGCCCCAGGGGCAATAGAGACCCAGTACTTC CASSAPGAIETQYF
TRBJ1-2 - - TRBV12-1 TGTGCCAGCAGCCGGCGGGGGGGCTTGTACGGCTACACCTTC CASSRRGGLYGYTF
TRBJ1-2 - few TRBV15 TGTGCCACCAGCAGAGATGTGGGGGGTTATGGCTACACCTTC CATSRDVGGYGYTF
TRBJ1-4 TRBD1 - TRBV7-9 TGTGCCAGCAGCCTGACGGGGACAGGGAGGAATGAAAAACTGTTTTTT CASSLTGTGRNEKLFF